A selection of T cell receptor beta chains follows, all from one sample in a study of OX40 agonist ivuxolimab in advanced cancers. Some clones are missing from TCRdb's copy, which holds only in-frame ones; the method was immunoSEQ multiplex PCR. The sample carries 75,000 to 100,000 clones, 90% to 95% recorded once. The starting material was CD4+ or CD8+ T cells sorted from blood, obtained in a trial of the OX40 agonist ivuxolimab. Every receptor here comes from an adult with an advanced solid tumor such as melanoma, head and neck, liver or kidney cancer. CDR3s include the opening cysteine and the closing phenylalanine or tryptophan. Each record gives: clone size, J gene, V gene, D gene, CDR3 DNA, CDR3 protein. A D gene is named only where the DNA matches it firmly. Where a row states a size, it is once, few, many or the class of an expanded clone; other rows omit it.

-	TRBJ1-2	TRBV28	TRBD1	TGTGCCAGCAGTTCGGGACCGGGACAGGGAATTTACGGCTACACCTTC	CASSSGPGQGIYGYTF
-	TRBJ2-7	TRBV28	TRBD1	TGTGCCAGCAGTTTAAGGTCAGGGGGCAGGAACGAGCAGTACTTC	CASSLRSGGRNEQYF
-	TRBJ2-5	TRBV18	-	TGTGCCAGCTCTTCTAGGGAGGCGTACCAAGAGACCCAGTACTTC	CASSSREAYQETQYF
-	TRBJ2-6	TRBV4-3	-	TGCGCCAGCAGCCAAGTCTTCGGGGAACTCTACTCTGGGGCCAACGTCCTGACTTTC	CASSQVFGELYSGANVLTF
-	TRBJ2-3	TRBV6-1	-	TGTGCCAGCAGTGAACAGGTTGGGGCCGTCACGGATACGCAGTATTTT	CASSEQVGAVTDTQYF
-	TRBJ2-7	TRBV5-1	-	TGCGCCAGCTTCCGTACGGAGGGAAGGAAGTACTTC	CASFRTEGRKYF
-	TRBJ2-1	TRBV20-1	-	TGCAGTGCTAGCCTGCTGGAGCAGTTCTTC	CSASLLEQFF
few	TRBJ2-3	TRBV7-2	-	TGTGCCAGCAGCTCAAGCGGGTTTACAGATACGCAGTATTTT	CASSSSGFTDTQYF
-	TRBJ2-3	TRBV13	TRBD2	TGTGCCAGCAGCTTAGTTGGGCTAGCGGGTAGCACAGATACGCAGTATTTT	CASSLVGLAGSTDTQYF
-	TRBJ2-7	TRBV18	-	TGTGCCAGCTCACCACAGGGTAACGAGCAGTACTTC	CASSPQGNEQYF
once	TRBJ1-5	TRBV19	-	TGTGCCAGTAGTACCCAACTGGATAGCAATCAGCCCCAGCATTTT	CASSTQLDSNQPQHF
-	TRBJ2-3	TRBV6-6	-	TGTGCCAGCAGTTTCAGACCGGGGGATACGCAGTATTTT	CASSFRPGDTQYF
-	TRBJ1-6	TRBV2	-	TGTGCCAGCAGTGAAGCGTGGGGTTCTAATTCACCCCTCCACTTT	CASSEAWGSNSPLHF
-	TRBJ2-7	TRBV6-5	-	TGTGCCAGCAGTTTGGCGGGGCACCACGAGCAGTACTTC	CASSLAGHHEQYF
-	TRBJ2-6	TRBV7-9	TRBD1	TGTGCCAGCAGCTTATTGGGGACAGGGAGTTCTGGGGCCAACGTCCTGACTTTC	CASSLLGTGSSGANVLTF
-	TRBJ1-2	TRBV28	-	TGTGCCAGCAGTTCGATAGGGCTGGGCTACACCTTC	CASSSIGLGYTF
-	TRBJ1-2	TRBV19	TRBD1	TGTGCCAGTAGTACCCCAGGGGGCAACAGTTATGGCTACACCTTC	CASSTPGGNSYGYTF
once	TRBJ2-7	TRBV6-5	TRBD2	TGTGCCAGCAGTACGACTAGCGGGAGCTACGAGCAGTACTTC	CASSTTSGSYEQYF
-	TRBJ2-2	TRBV19	TRBD2	TGTGCCAGTAGAACCGGGACTAGCGGGAGTCAGTACCACACCGGGGAGCTGTTTTTT	CASRTGTSGSQYHTGELFF
-	TRBJ2-5	TRBV9	-	TGTGCCAGCAGCGTCACCGACCTACCGGCCTCAGAGACCCAGTACTTC	CASSVTDLPASETQYF
-	TRBJ1-3	TRBV6-5	-	TGTGCCAGCAGTACTCAGGGACGGTCTGGAAACACCATATATTTT	CASSTQGRSGNTIYF
-	TRBJ2-3	TRBV5-1	-	TGCGCCAGCAGCTTGATAGGCACAGATACGCAGTATTTT	CASSLIGTDTQYF
once	TRBJ2-1	TRBV7-2	-	TGTGCCAGCAGCTTAGCGGTCGGGAGAGGTCTGGGTGAGCAGTTCTTC	CASSLAVGRGLGEQFF
-	TRBJ2-1	TRBV9	TRBD2	TGTGCCAGCAGCGTAGCCCCGACTAGCGGGAGGGCCGGTGAGCAGTTCTTC	CASSVAPTSGRAGEQFF
-	TRBJ2-6	TRBV11-1	-	TGTGCCAGCAGCCTCCGGGTTACTGGGGCCAACGTCCTGACTTTC	CASSLRVTGANVLTF
-	TRBJ2-7	TRBV6-5	TRBD2	TGTGCCAGCAGGAGGGATAGCGGGCTTAAGTACGAGCAGTACTTC	CASRRDSGLKYEQYF